This TCR beta chain was obtained from a study of T cells in Graves' hyperthyroidism and ophthalmopathy. At the level of the study: Peripheral blood was drawn at first diagnosis, prior to all treatment.

CDR1 and CDR2 from the germline V gene are SGHAT and FQNNGV. V was shortened by 5 bases and J by 9 bases, with 13 bases between the two germline ends. This CDR3 is built from 12 residues. Amplified TCR beta CDR3 regions derived from RNA transcripts. HTBI primers were the set used in a first-round RT-PCR of the TCR CDR3. A single record per CDR3 protein comes from TCRdb applying MiXCR to the multiplex PCR reads. The repertoire has fewer than 700,000 distinct CDR3 sequences, under 20% of them found once; the top ten carry 17%. Diagnoses were established using clinical symptoms, serum thyroxine and TRAb, thyroid ultrasound and orbital computed tomography. This clonotype has at least ten counts. Its target is unknown. Broader study findings: A 13 V-J signature model discriminated ophthalmopathy versus stable hyperthyroidism. Peripheral blood also featured most of the thyroid clonotypes expanded above 0.001.

The clonotype originates from a woman aged 18-30 years with Graves' ophthalmopathy. V is TRBV11-2 and J is TRBJ1-1; D is perhaps TRBD1 (5 bases). The sample consisted of blood. CDR3 amino acids: CASSPDGTQAFF. CDR3 nucleotide sequence: TGTGCCAGCAGCCCGGACGGGACGCAAGCTTTCTTT.